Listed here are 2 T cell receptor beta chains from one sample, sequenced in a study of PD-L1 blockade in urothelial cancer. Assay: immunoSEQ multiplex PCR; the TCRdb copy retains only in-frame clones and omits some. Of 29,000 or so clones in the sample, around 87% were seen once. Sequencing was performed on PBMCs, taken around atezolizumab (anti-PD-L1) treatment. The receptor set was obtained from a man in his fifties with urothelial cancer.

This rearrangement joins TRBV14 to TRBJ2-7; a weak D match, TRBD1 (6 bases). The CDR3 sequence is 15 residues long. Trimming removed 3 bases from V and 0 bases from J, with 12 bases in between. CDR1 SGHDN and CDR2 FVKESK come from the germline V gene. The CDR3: CASSHWRQDSYEQYF. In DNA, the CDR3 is TGTGCCAGCAGCCATTGGAGACAGGACTCCTACGAGCAGTACTTC.

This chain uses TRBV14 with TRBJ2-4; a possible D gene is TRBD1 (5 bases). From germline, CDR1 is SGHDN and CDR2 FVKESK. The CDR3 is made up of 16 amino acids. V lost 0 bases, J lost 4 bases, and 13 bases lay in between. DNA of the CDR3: TGTGCCAGCAGCCAAGAGACAGAGGCCAAAAAAAACATTCAGTACTTC. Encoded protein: CASSQETEAKKNIQYF.